The 16 T cell receptor beta chains below come from one sample, sequenced in a study of blood T cell repertoires in COVID-19. Data came from immunoSEQ multiplex PCR; TCRdb stores just in-frame clones and leaves some out. The data hold some 240,000 clones, with around 90% observed a single time. Sequencing input: peripheral blood. The source of these receptors is a man in his 60s with COVID-19, enrolled during active disease.

CDR3 residues: CASRKDRGANSPLHF. CDR3 bases: TGTGCCAGTAGAAAGGACAGGGGTGCTAATTCACCCCTCCACTTT. V is TRBV19 and J is TRBJ1-6, with 9 bases identical to TRBD1. Losses at the gene ends were 6 bases for V and 6 bases for J; bases not matched to a gene: 6. CDR3 size: 15 residues. The germline CDR1 and CDR2 sequences are LNHDA and SQIVND (reference sequence).

The J gene is TRBJ2-7, the V gene TRBV29-1, with 12 bases that match TRBD1. The junction had 4 bases not matched to a gene; V was cut back by 2 bases and J by 2 bases. Germline CDR1 SQVTM, CDR2 ANQGSEA. The CDR3 is 15 amino acids. The CDR3, as DNA: TGCAGCGTTGAACCTGGGACAGGGGGCCCCTACGAGCAGTACTTC. Protein sequence: CSVEPGTGGPYEQYF.

CDR3 DNA sequence: TGTGCCAGCAGCTCGTACTCTGGAAACACCATATATTTT. Its translation is CASSSYSGNTIYF. This chain connects TRBV5-4 to TRBJ1-3; D ambiguous. Trimming took 3 bases from V and 0 from J, leaving 4 bases between them. CDR3 length: 13 residues. Germline assignment: CDR1 SGHNT and CDR2 YYREEE (reference sequence).

The chain carries TRBV24-1 and TRBJ1-2; D is uncertain. Trimming removed 4 bases at V and 2 bases at J, with 13 bases between. Germline-derived CDR1 and CDR2 are KGHDR and SFDVKD. The CDR3 consists of 15 residues. The CDR3 loop reads CATSDPRVSNYGYTF. Here the CDR3 DNA reads TGTGCCACCAGTGACCCCCGGGTTTCGAACTATGGCTACACCTTC.

This clone was seen a handful of times. The chain couples TRBV4-2 to TRBJ1-4, with D perhaps TRBD1 (6 bases). Trimming removed 0 bases from V and 6 bases from J, with 11 bases in between. This CDR3 is 15 amino acids long. CDR1 and CDR2 from the germline V gene are LGHNA and YNFKEQ. CDR3 in amino acids: CASSQELQGDEKLFF. The CDR3 coding sequence is TGTGCCAGCAGCCAAGAATTACAGGGTGATGAAAAACTGTTTTTT.

The chain recombines TRBV19 with TRBJ2-2, with TRBD1 identical over 8 bases. Looked up from germline, CDR1 is LNHDA and CDR2 is SQIVND (reference sequence). The CDR3 consists of 14 residues. V gave up 5 bases and J gave up 8 bases; unmatched junction bases: 7. The CDR3, as DNA: TGTGCCAGTAGTCGGGCAGGGGGCAGTGGGGAGCTGTTTTTT. Its translation: CASSRAGGSGELFF.

The J gene is TRBJ1-5, the V gene TRBV7-9; D perhaps matches TRBD1 (6 bases). Looked up from germline, CDR1 is SEHNR and CDR2 is FQNEAQ (reference sequence). V was trimmed by 5 bases and J by 4 bases, leaving 9 bases between them. The CDR3 is 13 residues long. The CDR3 loop reads CASSRQENQPQHF. The CDR3 DNA sequence: TGTGCCAGCAGCCGACAGGAGAATCAGCCCCAGCATTTT.

The count of this clone is one. The same CDR3 also results from other DNA sequences found in this sample. The V and J genes are TRBV5-1 and TRBJ1-4, with a possible D match to TRBD1 (6 bases). CDR1 and CDR2 (germline): SGHRS, YFSETQ. V was pared by 0 bases and J by 5 bases, with 8 bases between. The CDR3 is 14 amino acids. The CDR3 DNA reads as TGCGCCAGCAGCTTGGGCACAGGGAATGAAAAACTGTTTTTT. It translates to CASSLGTGNEKLFF.

The chain couples TRBV28 to TRBJ2-7; a possible D gene is TRBD1 (8 bases). The V gene lost 5 bases and the J gene lost 3 bases, with 20 bases spanning the gap. CDR1 and CDR2 (germline): MDHEN, SYDVKM. This CDR3 has 16 amino acids. The CDR3 DNA is TGTGCCAGCAGTACAAGGACAGGGAGGGTAAACTACGAGCAGTACTTC. Translation: CASSTRTGRVNYEQYF.

This chain joins TRBV19 and TRBJ2-3, with D unclear. The CDR3 loop spans 11 amino acids. Germline assignment: CDR1 LNHDA and CDR2 SQIVND (reference sequence). The V and J ends lost 6 bases and 6 bases respectively, with 7 bases between them. In nucleotides, the CDR3 is TGTGCCAGTAGAAGGAGTGATACGCAGTATTTT. Encoded protein: CASRRSDTQYF.

The V call is TRBV19, the J call TRBJ1-2, with TRBD1 matching 7 bases. This CDR3 is built from 14 residues. J lost 4 bases, V lost 4 bases, and 6 bases had no gene match. The germline gives CDR1 LNHDA, CDR2 SQIVND (reference sequence). CDR3 sequence (DNA): TGTGCCAGTAGTAGGAGACAGGGAATCTATGGCTACACCTTC. Translated, it gives CASSRRQGIYGYTF.

The rearrangement joins TRBV28 to TRBJ2-7; D not resolved. Per germline, CDR1 MDHEN and CDR2 SYDVKM. CDR3 length: 11 amino acids. The V end was cut by 8 bases, the J end by 3 bases, with 8 bases between. The CDR3 DNA reads TGTGCCAGCGGGCCCAACTACGAGCAGTACTTC. Residues: CASGPNYEQYF.

The chain combines TRBV29-1 with TRBJ1-5; the match to TRBD1 covers 8 bases. The V segment lost 1 base and the J segment 3 bases; nucleotides outside the gene matches: 11. This CDR3 has 17 residues. Germline assignment: CDR1 SQVTM and CDR2 ANQGSEA. The CDR3: CSVEARDRRGFNQPQHF. DNA for the CDR3: TGCAGCGTTGAAGCTCGGGACAGGAGGGGTTTCAATCAGCCCCAGCATTTT.

V usage is TRBV30 and J usage is TRBJ1-5, with 11 bases lining up with TRBD1. The CDR3 has 17 amino acids. Germline loops: CDR1 GTSNPN, CDR2 SVGIG (reference sequence). V lost 0 bases and J lost 6; bases outside the gene matches: 10. The CDR3 protein is CAWSVWTGTGGRQPQHF. The CDR3 DNA sequence: TGTGCCTGGAGTGTATGGACCGGGACAGGGGGTCGTCAGCCCCAGCATTTT.

This sequence joins TRBV27 and TRBJ1-6; TRBD1 matches at 7 bases. This CDR3 region has 15 residues. With V trimmed by 1 base and J by 6 bases, 3 bases remained unmatched. The germline V gene has CDR1 MNHEY and CDR2 SMNVEV (reference sequence). The CDR3, as DNA: TGTGCCAGCAGTTTATGGGCAGGGGGTAATTCACCCCTCCACTTT. It specifies CASSLWAGGNSPLHF.

The chain joins TRBV7-2 to TRBJ2-1, with TRBD2 identical over 14 bases. V gave up 0 bases and J gave up 6 bases; unmatched junction bases: 10. The CDR3 spans 19 residues. The germline gives CDR1 SGHTA, CDR2 FQGNSA. CDR3: CASSLAKPGTSGSRNEQFF. As DNA, the CDR3 is TGTGCCAGCAGCTTAGCTAAACCGGGGACTAGCGGGAGTCGCAATGAGCAGTTCTTC.